This note documents a single T cell receptor beta chain sequence. The data stem from a study of blood T cell repertoires in COVID-19. Followed over time, Seattle patients had been enrolled while infection was active. V was pared by 5 bases and J by 4 bases, with 16 bases between. In germline, CDR1 is SGHTA, CDR2 FQGNSA. The CDR3 spans 15 residues. Methods used by the authors: Amplifying reference gene primers gave estimates of nucleated cell counts. Clones were sequenced by immunoSEQ multiplex PCR, and TCRdb holds only the in-frame ones, with some missing. V, J and clone size are those of that table, while D and trimming were read from the DNA. The table records 150,000 to 160,000 clones, around 85% of them present only once.

The sequenced sample consisted of peripheral blood. The sequence was collected from a man in his fifties or sixties with COVID-19, enrolled during active disease. This chain connects TRBV7-2 to TRBJ2-3, with D perhaps TRBD2 (6 bases). This CDR3 is CASSQQESGADTQYF. In nucleotides, the CDR3 is TGTGCCAGCAGCCAACAGGAATCGGGGGCAGATACGCAGTATTTT.